The rows below give T cell receptor beta chains drawn from one sample of a study of CD8+CD57+ T cells in acquired aplastic anemia. TCRdb called the reads again in MiXCR, with one record for every CDR3 protein. Of a few hundred thousand distinct CDR3 sequences in the sample, approximately 60% were seen once. Material for sequencing was sorted CD4+, CD8+, or CD8+CD57+ T cells (not recorded which) from PBMCs. These receptors were collected from a human donor with aplastic anemia. CDR3s include the opening cysteine and the closing phenylalanine or tryptophan. D genes are given only for firm matches. Clone sizes are given selectively: once, few, many, or a class where the clone is expanded.

CDR3,DNA,V,size,D,J
CASSLARVAGDDEQYF,TGCGCCAGCAGCTTAGCCCGGGTAGCGGGAGATGACGAGCAGTACTTC,TRBV5-1,many,TRBD2,TRBJ2-7
CSARDGAGDTGELSF,TGCAGTGCTAGAGATGGGGCAGGGGACACCGGGGAGCTGTCTTTT,TRBV20-1,-,-,TRBJ2-2
CASSPGGGRTDTQYF,TGTGCCAGCAGCCCCGGGGGTGGACGCACAGATACGCAGTATTTT,TRBV2,-,-,TRBJ2-3
CASSQTQAGKETQYF,TGCGCCAGCAGCCAGACCCAAGCGGGGAAAGAGACCCAGTACTTC,TRBV4-1,-,TRBD2,TRBJ2-5
CATSRTGTSGYEQYF,TGTGCCACCAGCAGGACCGGGACTAGCGGCTACGAGCAGTACTTC,TRBV15,few,TRBD2,TRBJ2-7
CASSTKTETYEQYF,TGTGCCAGTAGTACCAAGACAGAAACGTACGAGCAGTACTTC,TRBV19,once,-,TRBJ2-7
CASTSVPWGGTDTQYF,TGTGCCAGCACCTCCGTCCCATGGGGGGGCACAGATACGCAGTATTTT,TRBV7-2,-,-,TRBJ2-3
CASSVGGGRERETQHF,TGTGCCAGCAGCGTAGGAGGCGGGAGGGAACGAGAGACCCAGCATTTT,TRBV9,-,-,TRBJ1-5
CAIRLGITNTDTQYF,TGTGCCATCAGATTAGGGATAACCAACACAGATACGCAGTATTTT,TRBV10-3,-,-,TRBJ2-3
CASSFGSCRGQALHF,TGTGCCAGCAGTTTCGGGTCCTGCCGTGGCCAAGCCCTCCACTTT,TRBV12-3/TRBV12-4,-,-,TRBJ1-6
CASSYQGGDTEAFF,TGTGCCAGCAGTTACCAAGGGGGCGACACTGAAGCTTTCTTT,TRBV6-6,many,TRBD1,TRBJ1-1
CASSPAELGEKLFF,TGTGCCAGCAGCCCAGCCGAGTTGGGGGAAAAACTGTTTTTT,TRBV6-6,once,-,TRBJ1-4
CASSSFRLGGGQPQHF,TGTGCCAGCAGCTCCTTTCGCTTAGGAGGAGGTCAGCCCCAGCATTTT,TRBV5-6,many,-,TRBJ1-5
CASSERDRGIGNTIYF,TGTGCCAGCAGCGAACGGGACAGGGGCATAGGAAACACCATATATTTT,TRBV7-8,many,TRBD1,TRBJ1-3
CSVEEQGNTIYF,TGCAGCGTTGAGGAACAGGGAAACACCATATATTTT,TRBV29-1,-,-,TRBJ1-3
CASSSGTGTYGYTF,TGTGCCAGCAGCTCCGGGACAGGGACCTATGGCTACACCTTC,TRBV2,few,TRBD1,TRBJ1-2
CASRPTGGLGYTF,TGTGCCAGCAGACCGACAGGGGGGCTTGGCTACACCTTC,TRBV7-9,-,TRBD1,TRBJ1-2
CASSPRDLGWSSGNAIYF,TGTGCCAGCTCACCTCGCGATCTCGGCTGGAGCTCTGGAAACGCCATATATTTT,TRBV9,-,-,TRBJ1-3
CASSGGLTLNQETQYF,TGCGCCAGCAGCGGGGGGCTTACACTAAACCAAGAGACCCAGTACTTC,TRBV5-1,-,-,TRBJ2-5
CASTLAGSYEQYF,TGCGCCAGCACACTAGCGGGCTCCTACGAGCAGTACTTC,TRBV5-1,-,TRBD2,TRBJ2-7
CASRDRVCRGALDYGYTF,TGCGCCAGCAGGGACAGGGTCTGTCGGGGGGCTCTGGACTATGGCTACACCTTC,TRBV10-1,few,TRBD1,TRBJ1-2
CSVVGGDNYGYTF,TGCAGCGTTGTAGGCGGAGATAACTATGGCTACACCTTC,TRBV29-1,-,-,TRBJ1-2
CATSGGPGNQPQHF,TGTGCCACCAGTGGGGGGCCGGGCAATCAGCCCCAGCATTTT,TRBV24-1,many,-,TRBJ1-5
CASSLSWGEVGELFF,TGCGCCAGCAGCTTGAGTTGGGGCGAGGTCGGGGAGCTGTTTTTT,TRBV5-1,-,-,TRBJ2-2
CASSQYRGPAFF,TGTGCCAGCAGCCAATACAGGGGCCCAGCTTTCTTT,TRBV3-1,many,TRBD1,TRBJ1-1
CASSPPGQGVRRNTIYF,TGTGCCAGCTCACCACCTGGACAGGGGGTTAGGCGAAACACCATATATTTT,TRBV18,-,TRBD1,TRBJ1-3
CASSLVCGRPPADTQYF,TGTGCCAGCAGCTTAGTTTGCGGGAGGCCCCCGGCAGATACGCAGTATTTT,TRBV11-3,many,TRBD2,TRBJ2-3
CASSYKRNTEAFF,TGTGCCAGCAGCTATAAGAGGAACACTGAAGCTTTCTTT,TRBV11-3,-,-,TRBJ1-1
CASSVDGGNQPQHF,TGTGCCAGCAGCGTAGATGGGGGCAATCAGCCCCAGCATTTT,TRBV9,-,-,TRBJ1-5
CASSGEFYNEQFF,TGTGCCAGCAGCGGGGAGTTCTACAATGAGCAGTTCTTC,TRBV6-1,many,-,TRBJ2-1
CSAREQRSYNEQFF,TGCAGTGCTAGAGAACAGCGGTCCTACAATGAGCAGTTCTTC,TRBV20-1,-,-,TRBJ2-1
CASSFRMFTDTQYF,TGTGCCAGCAGCTTTCGAATGTTCACAGATACGCAGTATTTT,TRBV7-8,many,-,TRBJ2-3
CASSLGEQYYEQYF,TGTGCCAGCAGCTTGGGCGAACAATACTACGAGCAGTACTTC,TRBV5-4,-,-,TRBJ2-7
CASSLTQGQETQYF,TGTGCCAGCAGCTTGACCCAGGGCCAAGAGACCCAGTACTTC,TRBV5-4,-,-,TRBJ2-5
CASSFYRDSEAFF,TGTGCCAGCAGCTTCTACAGGGACTCTGAAGCTTTCTTT,TRBV7-3,-,-,TRBJ1-1
CASSLTGTSNYGCTF,-,TRBV7-3,-,-,TRBJ1-2
CASSVETGRDGNTF,TGTGCCAGCAGCGTAGAGACGGGAAGGGATGGAAACACCTTC,TRBV7-9,-,-,TRBJ1-2
CATSDTGLADTQYF,TGTGCCACCAGTGACACGGGACTAGCAGATACGCAGTATTTT,TRBV24-1,-,TRBD2,TRBJ2-3
CANLPLAGVGEQYF,TGCGCCAACCTCCCTCTAGCGGGAGTTGGAGAGCAGTACTTC,TRBV10-1,many,TRBD2,TRBJ2-7
CASSLENTGELSF,TGCGCCAGCAGTCTTGAAAACACCGGGGAGCTGTCTTTT,TRBV5-1,few,-,TRBJ2-2
CASSESGTGGNTIYF,TGTGCCAGCAGCGAATCCGGGACAGGAGGAAACACCATATATTTT,TRBV9,few,TRBD1,TRBJ1-3
CASSFAGNEQYF,TGTGCCAGCAGCTTCGCAGGGAACGAGCAGTACTTC,TRBV7-2,few,-,TRBJ2-7
CASSKRGERGYEQYF,TGTGCCAGCAGCAAAAGGGGGGAGCGGGGTTACGAGCAGTACTTC,TRBV7-2,-,-,TRBJ2-7
CASSLSPGSNEQFF,TGTGCTAGCAGCTTATCTCCAGGGAGCAATGAGCAGTTCTTC,TRBV7-7,-,-,TRBJ2-1
CASSHSQPIGQEISYEQYF,TGTGCCAGCAGCCATTCCCAACCCATTGGACAGGAAATTTCCTACGAGCAGTACTTC,TRBV7-9,-,TRBD1,TRBJ2-7
CASSPPGTDSTDTQYF,TGCGCCAGCAGCCCACCCGGGACTGATAGCACAGATACGCAGTATTTT,TRBV5-1,-,-,TRBJ2-3
CASRLRPGNNQPQHF,TGTGCCAGTAGATTAAGGCCGGGGAATAATCAGCCCCAGCATTTT,TRBV19,-,-,TRBJ1-5
CAISERQIDSNQPQHF,TGTGCCATCAGTGAACGACAGATAGATAGCAATCAGCCCCAGCATTTT,TRBV10-3,few,-,TRBJ1-5
CASSLVGNEKLFF,TGTGCCAGCAGTTTAGTAGGTAATGAAAAACTGTTTTTT,TRBV12-3/TRBV12-4,once,-,TRBJ1-4
CASSEQAVRFSKQYF,TGTGCCAGCAGTGAACAGGCAGTGAGGTTCTCGAAGCAGTACTTC,TRBV2,-,-,TRBJ2-7
CASSVALDRASPLHF,TGTGCCAGCAGCGTAGCCCTGGACAGGGCTTCACCCCTCCACTTT,TRBV9,once,TRBD1,TRBJ1-6
CASSLGPQRETQYF,TGTGCCAGCAGCTTGGGACCTCAACGGGAGACCCAGTACTTC,TRBV7-2,-,-,TRBJ2-5
CASSAEGQGFHEQYF,TGTGCCAGTAGTGCAGAGGGACAGGGGTTCCACGAGCAGTACTTC,TRBV19,many,TRBD1,TRBJ2-7
CASEVGSNEKLFF,TGCGCCAGCGAGGTAGGAAGTAATGAAAAACTGTTTTTT,TRBV5-1,few,-,TRBJ1-4
CASSVVEGPRTQYF,TGTGCCAGCAGCGTAGTTGAGGGGCCAAGGACGCAGTATTTT,TRBV9,-,-,TRBJ2-3
CASRLTWAEKLFF,TGTGCCAGCAGATTAACCTGGGCTGAAAAACTGTTTTTT,TRBV7-6,many,-,TRBJ1-4
CASSTTSGGDVRYEQYF,TGTGCCAGCAGCACGACTAGCGGGGGGGACGTCCGATACGAGCAGTACTTC,TRBV7-8,-,TRBD2,TRBJ2-7
CSVEDTSRRDTQYF,TGCAGCGTTGAAGACACCAGTCGTCGGGATACGCAGTATTTT,TRBV29-1,-,-,TRBJ2-3
CASSPPGMGANVLTF,TGTGCCAGTAGTCCCCCAGGGATGGGGGCCAACGTCCTGACTTTC,TRBV19,many,-,TRBJ2-6